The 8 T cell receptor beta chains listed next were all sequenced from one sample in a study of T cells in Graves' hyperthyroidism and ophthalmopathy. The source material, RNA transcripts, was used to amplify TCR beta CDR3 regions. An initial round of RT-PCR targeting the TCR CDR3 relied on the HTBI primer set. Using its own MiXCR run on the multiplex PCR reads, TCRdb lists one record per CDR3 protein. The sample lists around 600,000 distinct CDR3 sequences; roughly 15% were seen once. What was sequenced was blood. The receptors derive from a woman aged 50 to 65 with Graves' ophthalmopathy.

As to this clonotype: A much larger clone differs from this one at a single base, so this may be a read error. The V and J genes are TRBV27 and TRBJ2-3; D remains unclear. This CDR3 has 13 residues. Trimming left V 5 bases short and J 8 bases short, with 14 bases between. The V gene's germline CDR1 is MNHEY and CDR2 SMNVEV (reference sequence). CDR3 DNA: TGTGCCAGCAGTCCCTCGGTAGGCCGTACGCAGTATTTT. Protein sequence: CASSPSVGRTQYF.

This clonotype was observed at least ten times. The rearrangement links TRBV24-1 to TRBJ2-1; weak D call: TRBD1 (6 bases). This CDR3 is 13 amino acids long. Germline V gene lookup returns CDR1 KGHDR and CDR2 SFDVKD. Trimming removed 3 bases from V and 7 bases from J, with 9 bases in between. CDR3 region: CATSDLTGNEQFF. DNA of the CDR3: TGTGCCACCAGTGATCTGACAGGTAATGAGCAGTTCTTC.

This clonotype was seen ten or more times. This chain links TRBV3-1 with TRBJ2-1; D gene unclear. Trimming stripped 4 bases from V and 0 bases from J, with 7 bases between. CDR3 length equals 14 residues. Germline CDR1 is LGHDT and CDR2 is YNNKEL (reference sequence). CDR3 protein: CASSRRVSYNEQFF. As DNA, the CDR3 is TGTGCCAGCAGCCGAAGGGTCTCCTACAATGAGCAGTTCTTC.

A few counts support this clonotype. CDR3 sequence reads: CSVLTSSSTDTQYF. The CDR3 nucleotides read TGCAGCGTTCTGACTAGCAGTAGCACAGATACGCAGTATTTT. The V call is TRBV29-1, the J call TRBJ2-3; 7 positions match TRBD2. CDR1 is SQVTM and CDR2 is ANQGSEA in the germline V gene. This CDR3 has 14 residues. J lost 0 bases, V lost 5 bases, and 5 bases had no gene match.

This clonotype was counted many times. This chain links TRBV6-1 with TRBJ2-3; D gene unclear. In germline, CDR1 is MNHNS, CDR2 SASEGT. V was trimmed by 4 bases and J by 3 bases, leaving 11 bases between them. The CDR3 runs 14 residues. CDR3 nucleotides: TGTGCCAGCAGTGTTGAGCGAGGAACAGATACGCAGTATTTT. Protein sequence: CASSVERGTDTQYF.

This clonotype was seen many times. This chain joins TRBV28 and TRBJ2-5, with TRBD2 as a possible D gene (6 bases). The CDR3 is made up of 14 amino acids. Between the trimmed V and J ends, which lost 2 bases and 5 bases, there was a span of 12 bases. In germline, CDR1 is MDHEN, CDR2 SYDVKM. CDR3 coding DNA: TGTGCCAGCAGTTTAGGAGGGCTAGCGGAGACCCAGTACTTC. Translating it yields CASSLGGLAETQYF.

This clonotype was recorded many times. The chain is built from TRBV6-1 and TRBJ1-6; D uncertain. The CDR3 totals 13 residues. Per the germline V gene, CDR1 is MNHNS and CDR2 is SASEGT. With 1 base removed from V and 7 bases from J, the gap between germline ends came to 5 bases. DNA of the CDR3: TGTGCCAGCAGTGAAGGCAGAAATTCACCCCTCCACTTT. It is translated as CASSEGRNSPLHF.

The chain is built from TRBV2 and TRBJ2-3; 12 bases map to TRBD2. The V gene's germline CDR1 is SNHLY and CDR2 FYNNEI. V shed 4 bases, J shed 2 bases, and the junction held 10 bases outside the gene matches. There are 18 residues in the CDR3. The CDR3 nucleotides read TGTGCCAGCAGTGTACTAGCGGGAGGCCCCTTTTCCACAGATACGCAGTATTTT. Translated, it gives CASSVLAGGPFSTDTQYF. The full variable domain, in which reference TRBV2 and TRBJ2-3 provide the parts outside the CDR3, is EPEVTQTPSHQVTQMGQEVILRCVPISNHLYFYWYRQILGQKVEFLVSFYNNEISEKSEIFDDQFSVERPDGSNFTLKIRSTKLEDSAMYFCASSVLAGGPFSTDTQYFGPGTRLTVL.